This T cell receptor beta chain is drawn from a study of tumor-infiltrating lymphocytes in oesophageal squamous cell carcinoma. TCRdb redid the calling of the PCR reads with MiXCR, one entry per CDR3 protein. The sample lists 15,000 to 20,000 distinct CDR3 sequences, 35% to 45% seen once, with roughly 36% in the top ten. The sample holds many counts of this clonotype. The sample was esophageal tumor tissue. This sequence was found in a male donor with esophageal squamous cell carcinoma.

The CDR3 DNA reads TGTGCCACCAGCCGGGCGGGAGGGGGCTACAATGAGCAGTTCTTC. Translated: CATSRAGGGYNEQFF. The chain joins TRBV24-1 to TRBJ2-1; 9 positions agree with TRBD2. The germline V gene encodes CDR1 KGHDR and CDR2 SFDVKD. This CDR3 has 15 amino acids. V shed 7 bases and J 3 bases; nucleotides not matched to a gene: 6.